Reported below is one T cell receptor (beta chain). The data were taken from a study of early T cells in non-severe SARS-CoV-2 infection. Researchers tagged individual cDNA molecules with unique molecular identifiers. TCRdb analysed the 5' RACE reads with MiXCR anew, one entry per CDR3 protein. The sample lists 70,000 to 90,000 distinct CDR3 sequences, roughly 16% occurring once. The source material was whole blood. The clonotype comes from an adult who was a healthcare worker with PCR-confirmed SARS-CoV-2 infection or an uninfected control (not recorded which).

The CDR3 DNA is TGTGCCATCAGTGACTCGCTCCGGAGCGGGGAGCTGTTTTTT. This encodes CAISDSLRSGELFF. The chain combines TRBV10-3 with TRBJ2-2, with D uncertain. The CDR3 has 14 amino acids. Germline CDR1 is ENHRY and CDR2 is SYGVKD. Trimming removed 3 bases from V and 7 bases from J, with 12 bases in between.